This TCR beta chain originates from a study of technical replicates of blood from a few donors. Clones were sequenced by immunoSEQ multiplex PCR, and TCRdb holds only the in-frame ones, with some missing. Of 98,000 or so clones listed, about 96% are singletons. This sequence originates from a human donor in good health. The sequenced material came from T cells isolated from PBMCs.

The CDR3 nucleotides read TGTGCCAGCAGCGTGGGGGGATACTATGGCTACACCTTC. Its translation is CASSVGGYYGYTF. J is TRBJ1-2 and V is TRBV7-9, with a weak D call TRBD1 (5 bases). V lost 5 bases to trimming and J lost 3 bases, with 10 bases between them. CDR1 is SEHNR and CDR2 is FQNEAQ in the germline V gene (reference sequence). This CDR3 has 13 residues. Looking up the rest from reference TRBV7-9 and TRBJ1-2 gives the full variable domain: DTGVSQNPRHKITKRGQNVTFRCDPISEHNRLYWYRQTLGQGPEFLTYFQNEAQLEKSRLLSDRFSAERPKGSFSTLEIQRTEQGDSAMYLCASSVGGYYGYTFGSGTRLTVV.